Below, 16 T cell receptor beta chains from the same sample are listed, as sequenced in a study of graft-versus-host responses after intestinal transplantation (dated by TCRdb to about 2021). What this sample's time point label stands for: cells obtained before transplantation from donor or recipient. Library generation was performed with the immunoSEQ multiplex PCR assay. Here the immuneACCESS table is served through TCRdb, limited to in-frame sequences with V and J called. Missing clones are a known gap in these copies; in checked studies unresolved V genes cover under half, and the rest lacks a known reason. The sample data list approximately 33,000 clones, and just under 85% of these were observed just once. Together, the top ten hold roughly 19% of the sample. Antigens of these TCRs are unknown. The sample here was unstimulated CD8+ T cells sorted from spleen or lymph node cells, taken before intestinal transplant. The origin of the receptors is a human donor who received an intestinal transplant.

CDR3 region: CASSLNTGGGLETQYF. The CDR3 bases are TGTGCCAGCAGCTTAAATACGGGGGGGGGTTTGGAGACCCAGTACTTC. The rearrangement links TRBV7-8 to TRBJ2-5, with 8 bases aligning to TRBD2. In germline, CDR1 is SGHVS, CDR2 FQNEAQ. The CDR3 is 16 amino acids. V lost 2 bases, J lost 5 bases, and 10 bases stayed unmatched.

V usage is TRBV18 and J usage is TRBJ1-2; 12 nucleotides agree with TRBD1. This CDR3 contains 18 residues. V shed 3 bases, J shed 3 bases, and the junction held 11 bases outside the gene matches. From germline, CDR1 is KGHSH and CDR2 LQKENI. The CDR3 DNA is TGTGCCAGCTCACCTCGTCCCGGGACAGGGGGCGATTACTATGGCTACACCTTC. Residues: CASSPRPGTGGDYYGYTF.

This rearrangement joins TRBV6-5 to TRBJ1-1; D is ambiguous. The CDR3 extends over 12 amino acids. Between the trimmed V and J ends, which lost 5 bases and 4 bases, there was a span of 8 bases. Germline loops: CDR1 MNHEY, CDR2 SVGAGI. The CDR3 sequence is CASSPVGTEAFF. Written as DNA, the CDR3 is TGTGCCAGCAGTCCCGTCGGCACTGAAGCTTTCTTT.

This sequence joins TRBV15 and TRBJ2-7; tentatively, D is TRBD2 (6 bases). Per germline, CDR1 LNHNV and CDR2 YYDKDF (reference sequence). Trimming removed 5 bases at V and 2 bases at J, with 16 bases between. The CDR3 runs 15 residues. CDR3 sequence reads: CATSRREGEAYEQYF. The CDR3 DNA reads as TGTGCCACCAGCCGCCGAGAAGGGGAGGCCTACGAGCAGTACTTC.

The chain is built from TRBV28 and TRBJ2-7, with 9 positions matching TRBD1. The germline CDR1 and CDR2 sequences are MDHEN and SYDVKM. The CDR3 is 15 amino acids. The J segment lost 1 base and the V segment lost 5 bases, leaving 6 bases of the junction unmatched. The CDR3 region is CASSPTGGGSYEQYF. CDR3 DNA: TGTGCCAGCAGTCCAACAGGGGGCGGTTCCTACGAGCAGTACTTC.

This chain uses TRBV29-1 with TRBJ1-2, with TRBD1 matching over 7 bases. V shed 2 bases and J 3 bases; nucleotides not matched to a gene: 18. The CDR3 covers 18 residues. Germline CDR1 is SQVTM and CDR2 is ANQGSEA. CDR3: CSVENPGTVTLYYYGYTF. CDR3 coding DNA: TGCAGCGTTGAAAATCCAGGGACAGTAACCCTGTATTACTATGGCTACACCTTC.

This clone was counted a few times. CDR3 sequence (DNA): TGCGCCAGCAGCGCCACTAGCGGGAGTGTCAATGAGCAGTTCTTC. As protein: CASSATSGSVNEQFF. V and J are TRBV4-1 and TRBJ2-1, with 11 positions matching TRBD2. CDR1 and CDR2 from the germline V gene are MGHRA and YSYEKL. There are 15 residues in the CDR3. Trimming removed 5 bases from V and 6 bases from J; junction bases left unmatched: 6.

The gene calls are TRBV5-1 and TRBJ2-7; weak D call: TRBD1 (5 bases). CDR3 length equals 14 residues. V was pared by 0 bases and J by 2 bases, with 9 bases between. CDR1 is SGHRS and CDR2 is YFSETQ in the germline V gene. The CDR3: CASSLVQGPYEQYF. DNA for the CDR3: TGCGCCAGCAGCTTGGTCCAGGGTCCCTACGAGCAGTACTTC.

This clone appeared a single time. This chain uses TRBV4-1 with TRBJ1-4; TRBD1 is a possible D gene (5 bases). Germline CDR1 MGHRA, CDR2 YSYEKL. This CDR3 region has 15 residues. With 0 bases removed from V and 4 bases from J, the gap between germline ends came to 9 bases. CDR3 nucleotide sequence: TGCGCCAGCAGCCAAGACCCAGGGCTTAATGAAAAACTGTTTTTT. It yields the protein CASSQDPGLNEKLFF.

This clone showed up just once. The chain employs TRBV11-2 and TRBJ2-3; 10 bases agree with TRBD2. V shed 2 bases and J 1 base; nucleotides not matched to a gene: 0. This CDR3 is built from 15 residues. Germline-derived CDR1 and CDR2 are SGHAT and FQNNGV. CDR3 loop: CASSLLAGGTDTQYF. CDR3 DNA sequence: TGTGCCAGCAGCTTACTAGCGGGAGGCACAGATACGCAGTATTTT. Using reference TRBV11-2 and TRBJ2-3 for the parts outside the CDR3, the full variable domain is EAGVAQSPRYKIIEKRQSVAFWCNPISGHATLYWYQQILGQGPKLLIQFQNNGVVDDSQLPKDRFSAERLKGVDSTLKIQPAKLEDSAVYLCASSLLAGGTDTQYFGPGTRLTVL.

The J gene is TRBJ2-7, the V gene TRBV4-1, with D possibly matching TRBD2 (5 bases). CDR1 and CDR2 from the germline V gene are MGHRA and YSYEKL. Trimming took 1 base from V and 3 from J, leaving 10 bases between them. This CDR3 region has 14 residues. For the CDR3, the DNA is TGCGCCAGCAGCCAAGGGCTAGCAGACTACGAGCAGTACTTC. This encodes CASSQGLADYEQYF.

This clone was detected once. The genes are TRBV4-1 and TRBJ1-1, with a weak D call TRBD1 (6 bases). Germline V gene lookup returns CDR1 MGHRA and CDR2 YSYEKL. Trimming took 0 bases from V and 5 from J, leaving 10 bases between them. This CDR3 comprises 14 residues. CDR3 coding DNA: TGCGCCAGCAGCCAAGACAGGGGAAAGACTGAAGCTTTCTTT. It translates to CASSQDRGKTEAFF.

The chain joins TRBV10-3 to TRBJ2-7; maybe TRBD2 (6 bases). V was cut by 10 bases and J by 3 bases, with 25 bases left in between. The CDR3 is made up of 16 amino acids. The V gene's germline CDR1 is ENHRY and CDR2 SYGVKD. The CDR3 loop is CATAGLQDDPYYEQYF. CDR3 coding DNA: TGTGCCACCGCGGGGCTCCAGGATGACCCCTACTACGAGCAGTACTTC.

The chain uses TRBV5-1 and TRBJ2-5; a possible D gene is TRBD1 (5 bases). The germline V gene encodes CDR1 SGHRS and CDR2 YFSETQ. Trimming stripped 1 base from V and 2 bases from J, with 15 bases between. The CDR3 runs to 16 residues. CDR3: CASSLHPGAAQETQYF. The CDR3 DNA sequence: TGCGCCAGCAGCTTGCATCCTGGGGCAGCACAAGAGACCCAGTACTTC.

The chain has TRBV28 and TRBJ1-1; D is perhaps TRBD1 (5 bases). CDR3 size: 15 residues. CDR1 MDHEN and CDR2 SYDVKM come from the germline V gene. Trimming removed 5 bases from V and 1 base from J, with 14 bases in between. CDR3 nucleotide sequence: TGTGCCAGCAGTCTCCTCCCGACAGCGAACACTGAAGCTTTCTTT. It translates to CASSLLPTANTEAFF.

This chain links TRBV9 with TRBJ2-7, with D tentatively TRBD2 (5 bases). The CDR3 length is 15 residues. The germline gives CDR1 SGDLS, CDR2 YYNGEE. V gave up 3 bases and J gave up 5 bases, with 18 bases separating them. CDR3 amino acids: CASSAGGGLGNEQYF. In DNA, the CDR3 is TGTGCCAGCAGCGCCGGTGGCGGGCTCGGCAACGAGCAGTACTTC.